This T cell receptor beta chain comes out of a study of blood T cell repertoires in COVID-19. Across the study: COVID-19 samples, acute and convalescent, were from the United States, Italy and Spain.

Per the original methods: Quantification of nucleated cells was approximated via reference gene primer amplification. Using immunoSEQ multiplex PCR, the repertoire was profiled, and TCRdb retains in-frame clones only, with some absent. V, J and clone size reflect that table, while D and trimming were determined from the DNA. The sample holds approximately 290,000 clones, roughly 84% seen once. Germline V gives CDR1 MNHEY, CDR2 SVGAGI. Trimming took 5 bases from V and 6 from J, leaving 13 bases between them. The CDR3 has 13 residues. The J gene is TRBJ1-1, the V gene TRBV6-5; D remains ambiguous. This clonotype originated in a person between 65 and 79 years old with COVID-19, enrolled during active disease. Sequenced material: peripheral blood. The CDR3: CASSLLYSPEAFF. In nucleotides, the CDR3 is TGTGCCAGCAGTCTATTGTATAGCCCTGAAGCTTTCTTT.